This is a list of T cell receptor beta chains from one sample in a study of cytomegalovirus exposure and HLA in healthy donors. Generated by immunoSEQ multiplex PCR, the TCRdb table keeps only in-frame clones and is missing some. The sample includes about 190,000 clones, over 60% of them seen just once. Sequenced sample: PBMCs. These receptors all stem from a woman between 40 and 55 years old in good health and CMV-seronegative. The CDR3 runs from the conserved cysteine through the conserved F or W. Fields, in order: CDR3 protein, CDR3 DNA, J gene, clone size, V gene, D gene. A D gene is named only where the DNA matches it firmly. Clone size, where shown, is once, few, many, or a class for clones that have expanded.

cdr3_aa: CASRLGGYVYEQYF
cdr3_nt: TGTGCCAGCAGACTGGGGGGATATGTCTACGAGCAGTACTTC
j_call: TRBJ2-7
clone_size: -
v_call: TRBV28
d_call: -

cdr3_aa: CASSLTRRREWQETQYF
cdr3_nt: TGTGCCAGCAGCTTAACGCGAAGGCGGGAGTGGCAAGAGACCCAGTACTTC
j_call: TRBJ2-5
clone_size: -
v_call: TRBV7-8
d_call: TRBD2

cdr3_aa: CASKGSGSPQQFF
cdr3_nt: TGTGCCAGCAAGGGGAGCGGGAGCCCTCAGCAGTTCTTC
j_call: TRBJ2-1
clone_size: few
v_call: TRBV6-5
d_call: TRBD2

cdr3_aa: CASSQEFSGYGYTF
cdr3_nt: TGCGCCAGCAGCCAAGAATTCTCAGGTTATGGCTACACCTTC
j_call: TRBJ1-2
clone_size: -
v_call: TRBV4-3
d_call: -

cdr3_aa: CASSSSGPSYNEQFF
cdr3_nt: TGTGCCAGCAGCTCAAGCGGTCCCTCCTACAATGAGCAGTTCTTC
j_call: TRBJ2-1
clone_size: -
v_call: TRBV7-8
d_call: -

cdr3_aa: CASSLPFGTGDTDTQYF
cdr3_nt: TGTGCCAGCAGCTTACCCTTCGGGACAGGGGACACAGATACGCAGTATTTT
j_call: TRBJ2-3
clone_size: -
v_call: TRBV7-8
d_call: TRBD1

cdr3_aa: CASSHWTLAGVEDTQYF
cdr3_nt: TGTGCCAGCAGCCATTGGACTCTAGCGGGAGTGGAAGATACGCAGTATTTT
j_call: TRBJ2-3
clone_size: few
v_call: TRBV11-3
d_call: TRBD2

cdr3_aa: CASSTRTGDSNQPQHF
cdr3_nt: TGTGCCAGCAGCACCCGGACAGGCGATAGCAATCAGCCCCAGCATTTT
j_call: TRBJ1-5
clone_size: -
v_call: TRBV7-2
d_call: TRBD1

cdr3_aa: CASSSATGLAGDNEQFF
cdr3_nt: TGTGCCAGCAGCTCCGCAACCGGACTAGCGGGAGATAATGAGCAGTTCTTC
j_call: TRBJ2-1
clone_size: once
v_call: TRBV11-2
d_call: TRBD2

cdr3_aa: CASSLAGMEEAFF
cdr3_nt: TGTGCCAGCAGCTTGGCCGGGATGGAGGAGGCTTTCTTT
j_call: TRBJ1-1
clone_size: few
v_call: TRBV5-6
d_call: -

cdr3_aa: CASSPQSSFGNTIYF
cdr3_nt: TGTGCCAGTAGTCCCCAAAGCTCCTTTGGAAACACCATATATTTT
j_call: TRBJ1-3
clone_size: -
v_call: TRBV19
d_call: -

cdr3_aa: CASGLVLGGGWTEAFF
cdr3_nt: TGTGCTAGTGGTTTGGTACTCGGAGGAGGGTGGACTGAAGCTTTCTTT
j_call: TRBJ1-1
clone_size: once
v_call: TRBV12-5
d_call: -

cdr3_aa: CASSEGGFLEQFF
cdr3_nt: TGTGCCAGCAGTGAAGGTGGCTTTCTTGAGCAGTTCTTC
j_call: TRBJ2-1
clone_size: -
v_call: TRBV2
d_call: -

cdr3_aa: CASSRGQEPTDTQYF
cdr3_nt: TGTGCCAGCAGTCGCGGACAGGAGCCAACAGATACGCAGTATTTT
j_call: TRBJ2-3
clone_size: -
v_call: TRBV2
d_call: TRBD1

cdr3_aa: CASSPGTTATEQFF
cdr3_nt: TGCGCCAGCAGCCCCGGGACTACCGCCACTGAGCAGTTCTTC
j_call: TRBJ2-1
clone_size: -
v_call: TRBV5-1
d_call: TRBD2

cdr3_aa: CASSPGGSGRSDTQYF
cdr3_nt: TGCGCCAGCAGTCCGGGAGGTAGCGGGAGGTCAGATACGCAGTATTTT
j_call: TRBJ2-3
clone_size: -
v_call: TRBV4-1
d_call: TRBD2

cdr3_aa: CASSDWLANTQYF
cdr3_nt: TGTGCCAGCAGTGATTGGCTAGCGAATACGCAGTATTTT
j_call: TRBJ2-3
clone_size: -
v_call: TRBV2
d_call: -

cdr3_aa: CASSQSYRGRVTEAFF
cdr3_nt: TGCGCCAGCAGCCAATCGTACAGGGGGCGGGTCACTGAAGCTTTCTTT
j_call: TRBJ1-1
clone_size: -
v_call: TRBV4-1
d_call: TRBD1

cdr3_aa: CASSQPGTSVNEQFF
cdr3_nt: TGTGCCAGCAGCCAACCCGGGACTAGCGTCAATGAGCAGTTCTTC
j_call: TRBJ2-1
clone_size: few
v_call: TRBV4-2
d_call: TRBD2

cdr3_aa: CASSRGGTGNEKLFF
cdr3_nt: TGTGCCAGCAGCCGGGGGGGTACGGGGAATGAAAAACTGTTTTTT
j_call: TRBJ1-4
clone_size: -
v_call: TRBV4-2
d_call: -

cdr3_aa: CSVGRLAGTIEQFF
cdr3_nt: TGCAGCGTTGGACGACTAGCGGGAACTATTGAGCAGTTCTTC
j_call: TRBJ2-1
clone_size: -
v_call: TRBV29-1
d_call: TRBD2

cdr3_aa: CASSRTGVPGELFF
cdr3_nt: TGTGCCAGCAGTCGTACAGGGGTACCCGGGGAGCTGTTTTTT
j_call: TRBJ2-2
clone_size: few
v_call: TRBV6-4
d_call: TRBD1

cdr3_aa: CASSPPESYEQYF
cdr3_nt: TGTGCCAGCTCACCACCGGAGAGTTACGAGCAGTACTTC
j_call: TRBJ2-7
clone_size: -
v_call: TRBV18
d_call: -

cdr3_aa: CASSLDSSSYNEQFF
cdr3_nt: TGTGCCAGCAGCTTAGACAGTAGCTCCTACAATGAGCAGTTCTTC
j_call: TRBJ2-1
clone_size: few
v_call: TRBV5-4
d_call: -

cdr3_aa: CASSYSPGGYEKLFF
cdr3_nt: TGTGCCAGCAGTTACAGTCCAGGGGGCTATGAAAAACTGTTTTTT
j_call: TRBJ1-4
clone_size: -
v_call: TRBV6-5
d_call: TRBD1

cdr3_aa: CASGRTGGLDTQYF
cdr3_nt: TGTGCTAGTGGTCGGACAGGGGGCTTGGATACGCAGTATTTT
j_call: TRBJ2-3
clone_size: -
v_call: TRBV12-5
d_call: TRBD1

cdr3_aa: CAIKSEANTGELFF
cdr3_nt: TGTGCCATCAAGAGCGAGGCGAACACCGGGGAGCTGTTTTTT
j_call: TRBJ2-2
clone_size: -
v_call: TRBV10-3
d_call: -

cdr3_aa: CASSLTGDDQPQHF
cdr3_nt: TGTGCCAGCAGTCTTACAGGGGATGATCAGCCCCAGCATTTT
j_call: TRBJ1-5
clone_size: -
v_call: TRBV7-2
d_call: TRBD1

cdr3_aa: CSVETLTGGGMNTEAFF
cdr3_nt: TGCAGCGTTGAGACGCTGACAGGGGGCGGCATGAACACTGAAGCTTTCTTT
j_call: TRBJ1-1
clone_size: -
v_call: TRBV29-1
d_call: TRBD1

cdr3_aa: CASSEFGVGAFF
cdr3_nt: TGTGCCAGCAGTGAATTCGGGGTGGGTGCTTTCTTT
j_call: TRBJ1-1
clone_size: -
v_call: TRBV6-1
d_call: -

cdr3_aa: CASSPDRGQTEAFF
cdr3_nt: TGCGCCAGCAGCCCTGACAGGGGTCAGACTGAAGCTTTCTTT
j_call: TRBJ1-1
clone_size: -
v_call: TRBV5-1
d_call: TRBD1

cdr3_aa: CASSLQLNTEAFF
cdr3_nt: TGTGCCAGCAGCTTACAGTTGAACACTGAAGCTTTCTTT
j_call: TRBJ1-1
clone_size: -
v_call: TRBV5-4
d_call: -

cdr3_aa: CASSLQGGELFF
cdr3_nt: TGTGCCAGCAGCCTACAGGGGGGGGAGCTGTTTTTT
j_call: TRBJ2-2
clone_size: -
v_call: TRBV7-3
d_call: TRBD1

cdr3_aa: CSVDPGQGPETQYF
cdr3_nt: TGCAGCGTTGATCCGGGACAGGGGCCAGAGACCCAGTACTTC
j_call: TRBJ2-5
clone_size: -
v_call: TRBV29-1
d_call: TRBD1

cdr3_aa: CASSSPWDSLTDTQYF
cdr3_nt: TGTGCCAGCAGCTCTCCCTGGGACTCCCTCACAGATACGCAGTATTTT
j_call: TRBJ2-3
clone_size: -
v_call: TRBV11-3
d_call: -

cdr3_aa: CASSPGSPGGYGYTF
cdr3_nt: TGCGCCAGCAGCCCCGGGAGCCCAGGAGGATATGGCTACACCTTC
j_call: TRBJ1-2
clone_size: -
v_call: TRBV4-1
d_call: -

cdr3_aa: CATATGENQPQHF
cdr3_nt: TGTGCCACTGCGACAGGGGAGAATCAGCCCCAGCATTTT
j_call: TRBJ1-5
clone_size: once
v_call: TRBV19
d_call: TRBD1

cdr3_aa: CATSLAGEAFF
cdr3_nt: TGTGCCACTTCTCTTGCGGGTGAAGCTTTCTTT
j_call: TRBJ1-1
clone_size: -
v_call: TRBV21-1
d_call: -

cdr3_aa: CASSPEGQGTDTQYF
cdr3_nt: TGTGCCAGCAGCCCCGAGGGCCAGGGGACAGATACGCAGTATTTT
j_call: TRBJ2-3
clone_size: -
v_call: TRBV5-4
d_call: -

cdr3_aa: CASSPGLSSGAYNEQFF
cdr3_nt: TGCGCCAGCAGCCCGGGCTTATCGTCCGGGGCCTACAATGAGCAGTTCTTC
j_call: TRBJ2-1
clone_size: -
v_call: TRBV5-1
d_call: -

cdr3_aa: CASCSGYTGELFF
cdr3_nt: TGTGCCAGCTGCTCAGGCTACACCGGGGAGCTGTTTTTT
j_call: TRBJ2-2
clone_size: -
v_call: TRBV28
d_call: -

cdr3_aa: CACSGTTDNEQFF
cdr3_nt: TGTGCCTGCTCCGGGACTACTGACAATGAGCAGTTCTTC
j_call: TRBJ2-1
clone_size: -
v_call: TRBV30
d_call: TRBD2

cdr3_aa: CSVEQGGEFNTIYF
cdr3_nt: TGCAGCGTTGAACAGGGGGGCGAGTTCAACACCATATATTTT
j_call: TRBJ1-3
clone_size: -
v_call: TRBV29-1
d_call: TRBD1

cdr3_aa: CASSKAFPRGRQNPTDTQYF
cdr3_nt: TGTGCCAGCAGCAAAGCTTTCCCCCGAGGGAGGCAGAACCCCACAGATACGCAGTATTTT
j_call: TRBJ2-3
clone_size: -
v_call: TRBV21-1
d_call: -

cdr3_aa: CAISETRRGTYQETQYF
cdr3_nt: TGTGCCATCAGTGAAACAAGGAGGGGTACGTACCAAGAGACCCAGTACTTC
j_call: TRBJ2-5
clone_size: once
v_call: TRBV10-3
d_call: -

cdr3_aa: CASSLNGLENTGELFF
cdr3_nt: TGTGCCAGCAGTTTAAACGGACTCGAGAACACCGGGGAGCTGTTTTTT
j_call: TRBJ2-2
clone_size: -
v_call: TRBV27
d_call: -

cdr3_aa: CSSSPIETQYF
cdr3_nt: TGTTCCAGCAGCCCAATAGAGACCCAGTACTTC
j_call: TRBJ2-5
clone_size: -
v_call: TRBV7-9
d_call: -

cdr3_aa: CASSEPGDRDTQYF
cdr3_nt: TGTGCCAGCAGTGAACCCGGGGACAGAGATACGCAGTATTTT
j_call: TRBJ2-3
clone_size: once
v_call: TRBV25-1
d_call: TRBD1

cdr3_aa: CASIDGTGGRYNEQFF
cdr3_nt: TGTGCCAGTATCGATGGGACAGGGGGAAGGTACAATGAGCAGTTCTTC
j_call: TRBJ2-1
clone_size: -
v_call: TRBV19
d_call: TRBD1

cdr3_aa: CASSHQTGELFF
cdr3_nt: TGTGCCAGCAGCCATCAAACCGGGGAGCTGTTTTTT
j_call: TRBJ2-2
clone_size: -
v_call: TRBV5-8
d_call: -

cdr3_aa: CASSVGGLYPSEQFF
cdr3_nt: TGTGCCAGCAGCGTAGGGGGCCTCTACCCCTCGGAGCAGTTCTTC
j_call: TRBJ2-1
clone_size: -
v_call: TRBV9
d_call: -

cdr3_aa: CASSDRFDGELFF
cdr3_nt: TGTGCCAGCAGTGACCGGTTCGACGGGGAGCTGTTTTTT
j_call: TRBJ2-2
clone_size: few
v_call: TRBV6-4
d_call: -

cdr3_aa: CASSFPGQGISGYTF
cdr3_nt: TGTGCCAGCAGCTTTCCTGGACAGGGAATATCTGGCTACACCTTC
j_call: TRBJ1-2
clone_size: -
v_call: TRBV5-4
d_call: TRBD1

cdr3_aa: CAWSAPGQGRGYTF
cdr3_nt: TGTGCCTGGAGTGCCCCGGGACAGGGACGCGGCTACACCTTC
j_call: TRBJ1-2
clone_size: -
v_call: TRBV30
d_call: TRBD1

cdr3_aa: CASSPPRTGVDTGELFF
cdr3_nt: TGTGCCAGCTCACCGCCTAGGACAGGGGTGGACACCGGGGAGCTGTTTTTT
j_call: TRBJ2-2
clone_size: -
v_call: TRBV18
d_call: TRBD1

cdr3_aa: CASSPRRDPYNEQFF
cdr3_nt: TGTGCCAGCTCACCACGGAGAGACCCTTACAATGAGCAGTTCTTC
j_call: TRBJ2-1
clone_size: -
v_call: TRBV18
d_call: -

cdr3_aa: CATSPRPGVGTKNIQYF
cdr3_nt: TGTGCCACCAGCCCACGGCCAGGGGTTGGAACCAAAAACATTCAGTACTTC
j_call: TRBJ2-4
clone_size: -
v_call: TRBV15
d_call: -